This T cell receptor (beta chain) was identified in a study of neurological immune-mediated disorders. Overall study findings and caveats: The greatest TCR clonal expansion occurred in HTLV-1-associated myelopathy and the least in multiple sclerosis, which fell below healthy controls. Because no CDR3 amino acid sequences were shared across subjects by expanded clones, private repertoires were suggested in all groups.

This clonotype was seen at least ten times. Its matching antigen is unknown. TCRdb re-derived calls from the 5' RACE reads in MiXCR, one entry per CDR3 protein. The sample holds approximately 16,000 distinct CDR3 sequences, about a fifth seen once. The receptor's source is a man between 45 and 60 years old in good health. Sequencing was done on a sample of PBMCs.

The CDR3 reads CSAREPTGSYEQYF. The CDR3 nucleotides are TGCAGTGCTAGAGAGCCGACAGGCTCCTACGAGCAGTACTTC. The genes are TRBV20-1 and TRBJ2-7, with D perhaps TRBD1 (6 bases). In germline, CDR1 is DFQATT, CDR2 SNEGSKA (reference sequence). Deletions cut 0 bases from V and 0 bases from J, with 9 bases between. This CDR3 has 14 residues.